Shown below are 10 T cell receptor beta chains from a single sample sequenced in a study of immune evolution from preneoplasia to lung adenocarcinoma. Method: immunoSEQ multiplex PCR; TCRdb's copy keeps in-frame clones and lacks some. This sample has 3,500 to 5,000 clones, with more than 65% found just once. Sequenced sample: FFPE invasive lung adenocarcinoma tissue. The receptors derive from a person aged 40 to 65 with lung adenocarcinoma. Some clones in this sample may be carry-over from other donors' samples.

V gene TRBV30 combines with J gene TRBJ2-7; D perhaps matches TRBD2 (6 bases). This CDR3 region has 15 residues. Germline CDR1 reads GTSNPN; CDR2 reads SVGIG (reference sequence). V lost 3 bases to trimming and J lost 0 bases, with 15 bases between them. In DNA form, the CDR3 reads TGTGCCTGGAGGGCGGGGTATATTCCCTCCTACGAGCAGTACTTC. Translated: CAWRAGYIPSYEQYF. Looking up the rest from reference TRBV30 and TRBJ2-7 gives the full variable domain: SQTIHQWPATLVQPVGSPLSLECTVEGTSNPNLYWYRQAAGRGLQLLFYSVGIGQISSEVPQNLSASRPQDRQFILSSKKLLLSDSGFYLCAWRAGYIPSYEQYFGPGTRLTVT.

Of note for this clone: One end of the junction varies from germline; a read error may be responsible. The chain carries TRBV7-7 and TRBJ2-5; D may be TRBD2 (6 bases). This CDR3 contains 15 residues. Germline V lookup: CDR1 SSHAT, CDR2 FNYEAQ (reference sequence). The CDR3 sequence is CASSSTRDPWETQYF. CDR3 sequence (DNA): TGTGCTAGCAGCTCGACTAGAGACCCATGGGAGACCCAGTACTTC. The complete variable domain, with remaining parts taken from reference TRBV7-7 and TRBJ2-5, reads GAGVSQSPRYKVTKRGQDVTLRCDPISSHATLYWYQQALGQGPEFLTYFNYEAQPDKSGLPSDRFSAERPEGSISTLTIQRTEQRDSAMYRCASSSTRDPWETQYFGPGTRLLVL.

The V gene is TRBV6-5, the J gene TRBJ1-3; a weak D match, TRBD1 (5 bases). The CDR3 is made up of 16 amino acids. The germline gives CDR1 MNHEY, CDR2 SVGAGI. V shed 2 bases and J shed 0 bases, with 11 bases lying between them. The CDR3 DNA reads as TGTGCCAGCAGTTACGGGGGACGAGCCTCTGGAAACACCATATATTTT. Protein product: CASSYGGRASGNTIYF.

The genes are TRBV6-5 and TRBJ1-1; D might be TRBD1 (5 bases). This CDR3 is 14 amino acids long. Germline CDR1 and CDR2: MNHEY and SVGAGI. V dropped 7 bases and J dropped 7 bases, with 19 bases sitting between them. The CDR3 here is CASIPGGGRGEAFF. Written as DNA, the CDR3 is TGTGCCAGCATCCCGGGTGGGGGTAGGGGTGAAGCTTTCTTT.

The rearrangement links TRBV11-3 to TRBJ2-1; no clear D gene. The CDR3 is 14 residues long. Germline CDR1 reads SGHNT; CDR2 reads YENEEA. V lost 1 base and J 7 bases, leaving 11 bases between the germline ends. The CDR3 loop reads CASSLVGDLNEQFF. The DNA of the CDR3 is TGTGCCAGCAGCTTAGTTGGGGATTTGAATGAGCAGTTCTTC.

The rearrangement joins TRBV28 to TRBJ1-1; D unresolved. The germline CDR1 and CDR2 sequences are MDHEN and SYDVKM. Trimming cost V 3 bases and J 1 base, with 3 bases left between them. This CDR3 contains 12 residues. The CDR3 DNA reads TGTGCCAGCAGTTTGGGGAACACTGAAGCTTTCTTT. It codes for CASSLGNTEAFF.

The DNA for the CDR3 is TGTGCCAGCAGTTTACACTCGGCCCAGCCCCAGCATTTT. This gives the protein CASSLHSAQPQHF. The rearrangement uses TRBV27 and TRBJ1-5; unclear D gene. Trimming pared 2 bases from V and 7 bases from J, leaving 9 bases between. Germline V CDR1 and CDR2: MNHEY, SMNVEV (reference sequence). This CDR3 is built from 13 residues.

The chain recombines TRBV28 with TRBJ2-2; D is ambiguous. Germline V gives CDR1 MDHEN, CDR2 SYDVKM. This CDR3 is 12 amino acids long. Trimming stripped 8 bases from V and 7 bases from J, with 11 bases between. CDR3 residues: CASSWWVGELFF. For the CDR3, the DNA is TGTGCCAGCTCCTGGTGGGTCGGGGAGCTGTTTTTT.

This clone was seen just once. The gene calls are TRBV30 and TRBJ1-2; 7 nucleotides line up with TRBD1. From germline, CDR1 is GTSNPN and CDR2 SVGIG (reference sequence). The J segment lost 4 bases and the V segment lost 4 bases, leaving 9 bases of the junction unmatched. This CDR3 has 14 amino acids. CDR3 sequence: CAWNRQGLGYGYTF. CDR3 coding DNA: TGTGCCTGGAATAGACAGGGCCTTGGCTATGGCTACACCTTC.

The V and J genes are TRBV7-2 and TRBJ1-2; a possible D gene is TRBD1 (6 bases). This CDR3 comprises 14 residues. The germline CDR1 and CDR2 sequences are SGHTA and FQGNSA. Trimming stripped 1 base from V and 10 bases from J, with 16 bases between. In DNA form, the CDR3 reads TGTGCCAGCAGCTTAGGTCGCAGGGGATACGTCTACACCTTC. Residues: CASSLGRRGYVYTF.